This T cell receptor (beta chain) was identified during a study of T cell responses to AZD1222 COVID-19 vaccine. Study-wide findings and caveats: Reports indicate that nearly half of spike-specific TCRs are directed at unmutated variant regions. Breadth and depth of Spike-specific TCRs rose after two AZD1222 doses. A mostly white British donor set with more females was recruited, and clonal diversity was possibly underestimated.

Remarks on this clone: No antigen is known for it.

Clones were read by immunoSEQ multiplex PCR, and TCRdb kept only the in-frame ones, dropping some. There are around 65,000 clones in the sample; 65% to 85% occur only once, and about 27% lies in the top ten. CDR1 and CDR2 from the germline V gene are MNHEY and SVGEGT. Trimming shortened V by 2 bases and J by 2 bases, and 7 bases separated the two germline ends. The CDR3 is 14 amino acids. Pooling of second doses given at about 4 or about 12 weeks was done. Sequenced here: peripheral blood, sampled 28 days after the second AZD1222 dose. This chain links TRBV6-2 or TRBV6-3 with TRBJ1-5, with unresolved D. This sequence was found in an adult who received the AZD1222 COVID-19 vaccine. This chain's CDR3 is CASSYAGGNQPQHF. Written as DNA, the CDR3 is TGTGCCAGCAGTTACGCGGGTGGCAATCAGCCCCAGCATTTT.